The rows below give T cell receptor beta chains drawn from one sample of a study of blood T cell repertoires in COVID-19. Sequencing was performed with immunoSEQ multiplex PCR; in TCRdb, only in-frame clones are kept and a portion is missing. The table records some 200,000 clones, roughly 89% of them present only once. The source material was PBMCs or T cells enriched from blood (not recorded which). The receptors were sampled from a man between 18 and 35 years old with acute COVID-19. Both conserved end residues are part of each CDR3. The order of the fields is clone size, D gene, V gene, J gene, CDR3 DNA, CDR3 protein. D genes are given only for firm matches. Where a row states a size, it is once, few, many or the class of an expanded clone; other rows omit it.

clone_size: NA
d_call: NA
v_call: TRBV6-5
j_call: TRBJ2-1
cdr3_nt: TGTGCCAGCAGTTATTCGGGAGTAGGGAATGAGCAGTTCTTC
cdr3_aa: CASSYSGVGNEQFF

clone_size: NA
d_call: TRBD2
v_call: TRBV7-3
j_call: TRBJ2-3
cdr3_nt: TGTGCCAGCAGCTTCCTTCGGAGCGGGAGTGGCACAGATACGCAGTATTTT
cdr3_aa: CASSFLRSGSGTDTQYF

clone_size: NA
d_call: TRBD1
v_call: TRBV7-9
j_call: TRBJ2-2
cdr3_nt: TGTGCCAGCAGCCCAGGGGGCGGGGAGCTGTTTTTT
cdr3_aa: CASSPGGGELFF

clone_size: NA
d_call: TRBD2
v_call: TRBV24-1
j_call: TRBJ2-5
cdr3_nt: TGTGCCACCAGTGACCGGACTAGCGGGGAAGAGACCCAGTACTTC
cdr3_aa: CATSDRTSGEETQYF

clone_size: NA
d_call: NA
v_call: TRBV24-1
j_call: TRBJ1-5
cdr3_nt: TGTGCCACCAGTGTAAGTGGAGATCAGCCCCAGCATTTT
cdr3_aa: CATSVSGDQPQHF

clone_size: NA
d_call: NA
v_call: TRBV11-3
j_call: TRBJ1-3
cdr3_nt: TGTGCCAGCAGCGCAACGCGACAGTTCGGAAACACCATATATTTT
cdr3_aa: CASSATRQFGNTIYF

clone_size: NA
d_call: NA
v_call: TRBV5-1
j_call: TRBJ1-1
cdr3_nt: TGCGCCAGCAGCTTGGTCACGGGTAACACTGAAGCTTTCTTT
cdr3_aa: CASSLVTGNTEAFF

clone_size: NA
d_call: TRBD1
v_call: TRBV11-3
j_call: TRBJ2-1
cdr3_nt: TGTGCCAGCAGCTCCATTATGACAGGGTTGGATGAGCAGTTCTTC
cdr3_aa: CASSSIMTGLDEQFF

clone_size: NA
d_call: TRBD2
v_call: TRBV4-2
j_call: TRBJ2-1
cdr3_nt: TGTGCCAGCAGCCAAGCGGGAGGAAATGAGCAGTTCTTC
cdr3_aa: CASSQAGGNEQFF

clone_size: NA
d_call: NA
v_call: TRBV19
j_call: TRBJ2-1
cdr3_nt: TGTGCCAGTAGTATTCCAGACTACAATGAGCAGTTCTTC
cdr3_aa: CASSIPDYNEQFF

clone_size: few
d_call: TRBD1
v_call: TRBV30
j_call: TRBJ1-1
cdr3_nt: TGTGCCTGGAGTGTGGGGACAGGGAGCTTCGGTGAAGCTTTCTTT
cdr3_aa: CAWSVGTGSFGEAFF

clone_size: NA
d_call: TRBD2
v_call: TRBV7-8
j_call: TRBJ2-3
cdr3_nt: TGTGCCAGCAGCTTATCAGCGGGAGGGCCCGCAGATACGCAGTATTTT
cdr3_aa: CASSLSAGGPADTQYF

clone_size: NA
d_call: TRBD1
v_call: TRBV24-1
j_call: TRBJ1-2
cdr3_nt: TGTGCCACCAGCGCGACAGGGACTAACTATGGCTACACCTTC
cdr3_aa: CATSATGTNYGYTF

clone_size: NA
d_call: NA
v_call: TRBV5-1
j_call: TRBJ2-1
cdr3_nt: TGCGCCAGCAGCTTGGAGGACATCTACAATGAGCAGTTCTTC
cdr3_aa: CASSLEDIYNEQFF

clone_size: NA
d_call: NA
v_call: TRBV30
j_call: TRBJ1-2
cdr3_nt: TGTGCCTGGAGTCTTAATGGCTACACCTTC
cdr3_aa: CAWSLNGYTF

clone_size: NA
d_call: TRBD1
v_call: TRBV2
j_call: TRBJ2-7
cdr3_nt: TGTGCCAGGAGGGACAGTCCTTACGAGCAGTACTTC
cdr3_aa: CARRDSPYEQYF

clone_size: NA
d_call: NA
v_call: TRBV7-9
j_call: TRBJ2-7
cdr3_nt: TGTGCCAGCAGGACTGTAACTGGAATCGCCCCCCCCTTGTACTTC
cdr3_aa: CASRTVTGIAPPLYF

clone_size: NA
d_call: NA
v_call: TRBV28
j_call: TRBJ1-4
cdr3_nt: TGTGCCAGCAGTTTTTCGCAGGGTAGGGAAAAACTGTTTTTT
cdr3_aa: CASSFSQGREKLFF

clone_size: NA
d_call: TRBD1
v_call: TRBV30
j_call: TRBJ2-5
cdr3_nt: TGTGCCTGGAGTGACGGACAGGGCCAAGAGACCCAGTACTTC
cdr3_aa: CAWSDGQGQETQYF

clone_size: once
d_call: TRBD2
v_call: TRBV18
j_call: TRBJ2-2
cdr3_nt: TGTGCCAGCTCAACCGGGACTAGCGGCTCCGGGGGGACCGGGGAGCTGTTTTTT
cdr3_aa: CASSTGTSGSGGTGELFF

clone_size: NA
d_call: NA
v_call: TRBV24-1
j_call: TRBJ2-7
cdr3_nt: TGTGCCACCAGCCAGGGCTCCTACGAGCAGTACTTC
cdr3_aa: CATSQGSYEQYF

clone_size: NA
d_call: TRBD2
v_call: TRBV6-1
j_call: TRBJ2-5
cdr3_nt: TGTGCCAGCAGTGAAGGGGGGGGACAAGAGACCCAGTACTTC
cdr3_aa: CASSEGGGQETQYF

clone_size: NA
d_call: NA
v_call: TRBV28
j_call: TRBJ1-1
cdr3_nt: TGTGCCAGCAGTCGCCCAGGGGCGGGGGATACTGAAGCTTTCTTT
cdr3_aa: CASSRPGAGDTEAFF

clone_size: once
d_call: NA
v_call: TRBV6-5
j_call: TRBJ2-5
cdr3_nt: TGTGCCAGCAGTTACTTAGACAACCAAGAGACCCAGTACTTC
cdr3_aa: CASSYLDNQETQYF

clone_size: NA
d_call: TRBD2
v_call: TRBV6-5
j_call: TRBJ2-5
cdr3_nt: TGTGCCAGTATCGGTTTTGCGGGGGATGGGACCCAGTACTTC
cdr3_aa: CASIGFAGDGTQYF

clone_size: once
d_call: NA
v_call: TRBV6-6
j_call: TRBJ2-1
cdr3_nt: TGTGCCAGCAGTACCCGGGATTACCCCGATGAGCAGTTCTTC
cdr3_aa: CASSTRDYPDEQFF

clone_size: NA
d_call: TRBD1
v_call: TRBV29-1
j_call: TRBJ1-2
cdr3_nt: TGCAGCGGTACGCAGACAGGGCGACTCGGCTACACCTTC
cdr3_aa: CSGTQTGRLGYTF

clone_size: NA
d_call: TRBD1
v_call: TRBV6-2/TRBV6-3
j_call: TRBJ2-7
cdr3_nt: TGTGCCAGCAGTTATCCCGGGACAGGGAGGTACGAGCAGTACTTC
cdr3_aa: CASSYPGTGRYEQYF

clone_size: NA
d_call: TRBD1
v_call: TRBV12-3/TRBV12-4
j_call: TRBJ1-4
cdr3_nt: TGTGCCAGCAGTCAGGGGGCTTATGAAAAACTGTTTTTT
cdr3_aa: CASSQGAYEKLFF

clone_size: NA
d_call: TRBD2
v_call: TRBV7-9
j_call: TRBJ2-7
cdr3_nt: TGTGCCAGCAGCACTAGCGGGAACTCCTACGAGCAGTACTTC
cdr3_aa: CASSTSGNSYEQYF

clone_size: once
d_call: TRBD2
v_call: TRBV6-5
j_call: TRBJ2-7
cdr3_nt: TGTGCCAGCAGCCGTACTAGCGATTCCTACGAGCAGTACTTC
cdr3_aa: CASSRTSDSYEQYF

clone_size: few
d_call: NA
v_call: TRBV7-9
j_call: TRBJ2-3
cdr3_nt: TGTGCCAGCAGCTTAGCTTGGCCTAGCCTGGGTTTGGCAGATACGCAGTATTTT
cdr3_aa: CASSLAWPSLGLADTQYF

clone_size: NA
d_call: TRBD1
v_call: TRBV12-5
j_call: TRBJ1-4
cdr3_nt: TGTGCTAGTGGTTTCGTCCCGGGACAGGGATTAGATGAAAAACTGTTTTTT
cdr3_aa: CASGFVPGQGLDEKLFF